A single T cell receptor (beta chain) is shown here with its context. Clones were sequenced by immunoSEQ multiplex PCR, and TCRdb holds only the in-frame ones, with some missing. The sample records 13,000 to 15,000 clones, around 70% being singletons. These data belong to a study of neoadjuvant anti-PD-1 for oral cavity cancer. Overall study: Non-progressing patients received a fourth nivolumab dose near day 43, then surgery on days 50-56.

Trimming pared 3 bases from V and 0 bases from J, leaving 30 bases between. The germline V gene encodes CDR1 MGHRA and CDR2 YSYEKL. This CDR3 is built from 22 residues. The chain employs TRBV4-1 and TRBJ2-1; maybe TRBD2 (6 bases). This receptor was taken from a person aged 35-79 years with oral cavity squamous cell carcinoma. The sample in question was PBMCs, obtained before nivolumab (anti-PD-1) treatment. Written as DNA, the CDR3 is TGCGCCAGCAGCCAGCAAACAAAGATAGGGGAGGCCTATGCGAGCTCCTACAATGAGCAGTTCTTC. It is translated as CASSQQTKIGEAYASSYNEQFF.